This paragraph covers one T cell receptor (beta chain) sequence. Antigen specificity is unknown. These data are taken from a study of beta chain features in type 1 diabetes. Study at large: Patients were similar to healthy donors in age and gender (as well as in cell yields). General study results and limits: VDJ junctions from patients with type 1 diabetes contained fewer insertions and more deletions. Shorter TCRB CDR3s, moderately but significantly so, marked every one of the four CD4+ subsets in Type 1 diabetes patients.

The authors reverse transcribed all of the isolated RNA, so sequencing captured expressed TCRB transcripts. Method: immunoSEQ multiplex PCR; TCRdb's copy keeps in-frame clones and lacks some. Of over 25,000 clones in the sample, 56% are singletons; the top ten hold 1.3% to 1.5%. CDR1 MNHEY and CDR2 SMNVEV come from the germline V gene (reference sequence). The CDR3 covers 15 residues. V gave up 5 bases and J gave up 3 bases, with 16 bases separating them. Specimen: Tregs from blood. This TCR was sampled from a woman aged 18-29 years with type 1 diabetes. This rearrangement joins TRBV27 to TRBJ1-2; D possibly corresponds to TRBD1 (6 bases). CDR3 DNA sequence: TGTGCCAGCAGTCCTCGACAGGACTGGGACTATGGCTACACCTTC. This codes for CASSPRQDWDYGYTF.